A single sample gave rise to the 14 T cell receptor beta chains below, sequenced in a study of post-analysis software for immune sequencing data. Study conclusions and caveats: Included in a set of about 5 TRBV segments more frequent in patients than controls were TRBV5-6, TRBV5-1 and TRBV20-1.

Each TCR beta cDNA library carried unique molecular identifiers. Using its own MiXCR run on the PCR reads, TCRdb lists one record per CDR3 protein. The table lists hundreds of thousands of distinct CDR3 sequences, 40% to 50% of them singletons. No antigen has been assigned to these receptors. Sequences were obtained from blood. All receptors derive from a girl aged 10-17 years with multiple sclerosis.

The chain links TRBV7-2 to TRBJ1-2; TRBD1 matches at 9 bases. V shed 5 bases and J 4 bases; nucleotides not matched to a gene: 8. The CDR3 totals 15 residues. CDR1 is SGHTA and CDR2 is FQGNSA in the germline V gene. CDR3 coding DNA: TGTGCCAGCAGCCCAGGACAGGGGCAAGGCTATGGCTACACCTTC. It codes for CASSPGQGQGYGYTF.

J is TRBJ2-4 and V is TRBV20-1; D may be TRBD2 (6 bases). The CDR3 length is 16 residues. Germline V gene data show CDR1 as DFQATT and CDR2 as SNEGSKA (reference sequence). Trimming shortened V by 1 base and J by 13 bases, and 26 bases separated the two germline ends. The CDR3 DNA is TGCAGTGCTAGAGCCTTTACGGGAGCGATTCGTCGGGAGCAGTACTTC. Translating it yields CSARAFTGAIRREQYF.

This clonotype was counted only a few times. The chain is built from TRBV20-1 and TRBJ2-2; tentative D call: TRBD1 (5 bases). V lost 0 bases to trimming and J lost 4 bases, with 9 bases between them. Germline assignment: CDR1 DFQATT and CDR2 SNEGSKA (reference sequence). The CDR3 has 14 residues. In DNA form, the CDR3 reads TGCAGTGCTAGAGACCAGGGCTCCACCGGGGAGCTGTTTTTT. The encoded protein is CSARDQGSTGELFF.

The V and J genes are TRBV7-9 and TRBJ1-4, with 9 bases fitting TRBD1. Looked up from germline, CDR1 is SEHNR and CDR2 is FQNEAQ (reference sequence). The ends lost 5 bases at V and 3 bases at J; junction bases unmatched: 10. The CDR3 contains 17 residues. CDR3 in amino acids: CASSPRTRDRANEKLFF. In DNA, the CDR3 is TGTGCCAGCAGCCCCCGGACGCGGGACAGGGCTAATGAAAAACTGTTTTTT.

The chain uses TRBV29-1 and TRBJ1-1, with D perhaps TRBD1 (6 bases). CDR3 length: 13 amino acids. Trimming removed 4 bases from V and 0 bases from J, with 9 bases in between. Germline V gene sequence: CDR1 SQVTM, CDR2 ANQGSEA. The DNA for the CDR3 is TGCAGCGTTGGACAGGCCTTGAACACTGAAGCTTTCTTT. Translated: CSVGQALNTEAFF.

The chain employs TRBV10-3 and TRBJ1-1, with D possibly being TRBD1 (6 bases). Germline values: CDR1 ENHRY, CDR2 SYGVKD. The CDR3 contains 15 residues. V lost 6 bases to trimming and J lost 1 base, with 15 bases between them. The CDR3 is CAIRDIGQKNTEAFF. Here the CDR3 DNA reads TGTGCCATCAGGGATATCGGACAGAAGAACACTGAAGCTTTCTTT.

This clonotype came up a few times. The rearrangement uses TRBV10-3 and TRBJ1-5; tentative D call: TRBD1 (6 bases). Trimming removed 10 bases at V and 3 bases at J, with 16 bases between. CDR1 and CDR2 (germline): ENHRY, SYGVKD. This CDR3 contains 14 residues. CDR3 bases: TGTGCCACCAGATTGGGGGCTGACAATCAGCCCCAGCATTTT. It encodes CATRLGADNQPQHF.

This chain joins TRBV29-1 and TRBJ2-5; TRBD2 might be the D (5 bases). The CDR3 extends over 13 amino acids. Germline lookup yields CDR1 SQVTM and CDR2 ANQGSEA. V was shortened by 4 bases and J by 4 bases, with 13 bases between the two germline ends. The CDR3 loop is CSVGGPLGETQYF. For the CDR3, the DNA is TGCAGCGTTGGAGGGCCCCTGGGAGAGACCCAGTACTTC.

The gene calls are TRBV9 and TRBJ2-3; TRBD2 agrees at 7 bases. The CDR3 extends over 16 amino acids. J lost 4 bases, V lost 0 bases, and 8 bases had no gene match. Germline V lookup: CDR1 SGDLS, CDR2 YYNGEE. The CDR3 sequence: CASSVVTTSSADTQYF. The DNA for the CDR3 is TGTGCCAGCAGCGTAGTAACGACTAGCAGTGCAGATACGCAGTATTTT.

The chain uses TRBV10-3 and TRBJ1-2; a weak D match, TRBD1 (6 bases). The CDR3 extends over 20 amino acids. Germline V gene sequence: CDR1 ENHRY, CDR2 SYGVKD. V was clipped by 7 bases and J by 2 bases, with 32 bases between them. The CDR3 sequence: CAIKLGGGGQVVHGNYGYTF. The CDR3 nucleotides read TGTGCCATCAAGCTCGGGGGTGGGGGACAAGTTGTCCACGGGAACTATGGCTACACCTTC.

The rearrangement uses TRBV7-2 and TRBJ2-1; 11 bases agree with TRBD2. Trimming cost V 5 bases and J 7 bases; bases outside gene matches: 10. The CDR3 sequence is 16 residues long. Germline CDR1 is SGHTA and CDR2 is FQGNSA. CDR3 protein: CASSPRLAGHWNEQFF. The CDR3 DNA follows: TGTGCCAGCAGCCCAAGACTAGCGGGGCACTGGAATGAGCAGTTCTTC.

V is TRBV5-5 and J is TRBJ1-5; a possible D gene is TRBD1 (5 bases). This CDR3 comprises 14 residues. Germline V gene sequence: CDR1 SGHKS, CDR2 YYEKEE (reference sequence). Trimming cost V 2 bases and J 5 bases, with 11 bases left between them. CDR3 protein: CASSLSGVDQPQHF. The CDR3 DNA reads TGTGCCAGCAGCTTATCGGGGGTGGATCAGCCCCAGCATTTT.

This clonotype has more than one count but fewer than ten. This rearrangement joins TRBV7-9 to TRBJ2-7; D gene unclear. In germline, CDR1 is SEHNR, CDR2 FQNEAQ (reference sequence). V lost 6 bases, J lost 2 bases, and 8 bases lay in between. CDR3 length: 12 amino acids. CDR3 sequence (DNA): TGTGCCAGCAGTGTACAGACCTACGAGCAGTACTTC. Its protein is CASSVQTYEQYF.

V and J are TRBV12-3 or TRBV12-4 and TRBJ1-4; tentative D call: TRBD1 (5 bases). Trimming removed 5 bases from V and 5 bases from J, with 15 bases in between. The CDR3 length is 15 residues. The CDR3 coding sequence is TGTGCCAGCAGTACCGACAGAAACTTCAATGAAAAACTGTTTTTT. It codes for CASSTDRNFNEKLFF.